One sample yielded the 26 T cell receptor beta chains listed below, sequenced in a study of patients and donors after allogeneic stem cell transplantation. TCRdb used MiXCR to reprocess the RT-PCR reads, holding one entry per CDR3 protein. This table holds 920,000 or so distinct CDR3 sequences, roughly 17% found once. Specimen: blood, either unsorted or a sorted T cell fraction (not recorded which). These receptors were taken from a human donor who was either an allogeneic HSCT recipient or a stem cell or donor lymphocyte infusion donor (not recorded which). It is not recorded whose cells these are; they may come from a transplant donor.

This clonotype was observed a handful of times. This chain joins TRBV28 and TRBJ2-3, with 9 bases lining up with TRBD2. The germline gives CDR1 MDHEN, CDR2 SYDVKM. The CDR3 consists of 20 residues. J gave up 0 bases and V 5 bases, and 18 bases lay outside the gene matches. DNA for the CDR3: TGTGCCAGCAGTCCATATTGGTCGACTTCTAGCGGGGTTAGCACAGATACGCAGTATTTT. Translated: CASSPYWSTSSGVSTDTQYF.

This clonotype was seen more than once but under ten times. The gene calls are TRBV15 and TRBJ2-3; TRBD2 matches at 8 bases. The junction had 4 bases not matched to a gene; V was cut back by 0 bases and J by 5 bases. The length of the CDR3 is 15 residues. CDR1 is LNHNV, CDR2 YYDKDF, per germline (reference sequence). CDR3 protein: CATSREGGTRDTQYF. The CDR3 region has the DNA TGTGCCACCAGCAGAGAGGGGGGGACTAGAGATACGCAGTATTTT.

The CDR3 loop reads CSAPTGKSKNIQYF. The DNA for the CDR3 is TGCAGTGCCCCGACAGGGAAATCCAAAAACATTCAGTACTTC. The chain combines TRBV20-1 with TRBJ2-4; 7 bases match TRBD1. Trimming at V came to 6 bases and at J to 2 bases, leaving 7 bases not matched to a gene. CDR1 is DFQATT, CDR2 SNEGSKA, per germline (reference sequence). This CDR3 has 14 residues.

A few counts support this clonotype. The gene calls are TRBV5-1 and TRBJ2-1, with TRBD2 matching 9 bases. J gave up 16 bases and V 4 bases, and 18 bases lay outside the gene matches. Germline V gene lookup returns CDR1 SGHRS and CDR2 YFSETQ. This CDR3 spans 15 amino acids. The CDR3 loop is CASSPGAQRGVMYFF. The CDR3 DNA reads TGCGCCAGCAGCCCCGGTGCCCAGCGGGGGGTTATGTATTTCTTC. Full variable domain (remainder filled in from reference TRBV5-1 and TRBJ2-1): KAGVTQTPRYLIKTRGQQVTLSCSPISGHRSVSWYQQTPGQGLQFLFEYFSETQRNKGNFPGRFSGRQFSNSRSEMNVSTLELGDSALYLCASSPGAQRGVMYFFGPGTRLTVL.

In its sample, this clonotype was seen a few times. This chain links TRBV9 with TRBJ1-2, with TRBD1 matching 9 bases. Losses at the gene ends were 3 bases for V and 4 bases for J; bases not matched to a gene: 13. This CDR3 has 17 residues. Germline assignment: CDR1 SGDLS and CDR2 YYNGEE. This chain's CDR3 is CASSEGQGSWSTYGYTF. In DNA form, the CDR3 reads TGTGCCAGCAGCGAAGGACAGGGGAGTTGGAGTACCTATGGCTACACCTTC.

V and J are TRBV25-1 and TRBJ2-7, with TRBD1 matching 8 bases. The trim removed 6 bases at V and 5 bases at J, leaving 9 bases unmatched. The CDR3 has 14 amino acids. Germline CDR1 MGHDK, CDR2 SYGVNS. CDR3 residues: CASSLGQGYNEQYF. The CDR3 DNA follows: TGTGCCAGCAGCCTCGGACAGGGTTACAACGAGCAGTACTTC.

This clonotype was detected only a few times. This chain connects TRBV4-2 to TRBJ2-5; 11 bases agree with TRBD2. With V trimmed by 4 bases and J by 1 base, 8 bases remained unmatched. The CDR3 spans 17 residues. CDR1 and CDR2 (germline): LGHNA, YNFKEQ. The CDR3 reads CASSLTGTSGSQETQYF. CDR3 in DNA: TGTGCCAGCAGCCTCACCGGGACTAGCGGTTCCCAAGAGACCCAGTACTTC.

V usage is TRBV5-6 and J usage is TRBJ2-5; D is unresolved. Trimming left V 1 base short and J 5 bases short, with 9 bases between. The length of the CDR3 is 13 residues. CDR1 and CDR2 from the germline V gene are SGHDT and YYEEEE. Here the CDR3 reads CASSLPSAETQYF. The CDR3 DNA sequence: TGTGCCAGCAGCTTGCCGAGCGCGGAGACCCAGTACTTC.

This chain joins TRBV20-1 and TRBJ1-5; 7 nucleotides agree with TRBD1. Germline loops: CDR1 DFQATT, CDR2 SNEGSKA (reference sequence). After removal of 3 bases from V and 3 bases from J, the junction contained 8 bases not matched to a gene. There are 15 residues in the CDR3. The DNA for the CDR3 is TGCAGTGCTAGCAGCGGGACAGCATACAATCAGCCCCAGCATTTT. Translation: CSASSGTAYNQPQHF.

The gene calls are TRBV2 and TRBJ2-4; D gene unclear. Per germline, CDR1 SNHLY and CDR2 FYNNEI. The CDR3 spans 16 residues. Trimming removed 1 base from V and 0 bases from J, with 10 bases in between. CDR3 region: CASSEVMAVAKNIQYF. CDR3 in DNA: TGTGCCAGCAGTGAAGTCATGGCGGTAGCCAAAAACATTCAGTACTTC.

This clonotype was seen only a few times. The chain uses TRBV20-1 and TRBJ2-7; 13 nucleotides match TRBD2. V lost 6 bases and J lost 7; bases outside the gene matches: 9. Germline V gene data show CDR1 as DFQATT and CDR2 as SNEGSKA (reference sequence). The CDR3 runs to 14 residues. The CDR3 nucleotides read TGCAGTGCACCGGGACTAGCGGGACATTTGGAGCAGTACTTC. The encoded protein is CSAPGLAGHLEQYF.

The V gene is TRBV7-2, the J gene TRBJ1-1; the D is unclear. The CDR3 sequence is 16 residues long. The V gene's germline CDR1 is SGHTA and CDR2 FQGNSA. V lost 1 base and J 1 base, leaving 13 bases between the germline ends. CDR3 in amino acids: CASSLVTAVKNTEAFF. The CDR3 bases are TGTGCCAGCAGCTTAGTGACTGCAGTTAAGAACACTGAAGCTTTCTTT.

This chain uses TRBV3-1 with TRBJ1-1; no definite D call. CDR1 and CDR2 (germline): LGHDT, YNNKEL (reference sequence). V lost 2 bases, J lost 4 bases, and 14 bases lay in between. The CDR3 spans 15 residues. The CDR3 DNA sequence: TGTGCCAGCAGCCAACTCATCCGCGGAGGCACTGAAGCTTTCTTT. Encoded protein: CASSQLIRGGTEAFF.

The chain carries TRBV5-1 and TRBJ2-3; 8 nucleotides align to TRBD1. CDR1 is SGHRS and CDR2 is YFSETQ in the germline V gene. The CDR3 runs to 13 residues. The ends lost 5 bases at V and 3 bases at J; junction bases unmatched: 2. The CDR3 here is CASRTGATDTQYF. CDR3 DNA: TGCGCCAGCAGGACAGGGGCAACAGATACGCAGTATTTT.

This clonotype was counted between two and nine times. The V and J genes are TRBV6-8 and TRBJ2-5; 8 nucleotides line up with TRBD1. V trimming: 8 bases; J trimming: 2 bases; junction bases outside the gene matches: 10. Germline lookup yields CDR1 MNHGY and CDR2 SAAAGT. This CDR3 region has 15 residues. CDR3 nucleotides: TGTGCCAGCCCCCCCAAAGGACAGGGACAAGAGACCCAGTACTTC. Translating gives CASPPKGQGQETQYF.

V gene TRBV19 combines with J gene TRBJ1-5; D unresolved. From germline, CDR1 is LNHDA and CDR2 SQIVND (reference sequence). Between the trimmed V and J ends, which lost 1 base and 3 bases, there was a span of 10 bases. This CDR3 has 15 residues. CDR3 amino acids: CASSIAVHYNQPQHF. CDR3 in DNA: TGTGCCAGTAGTATAGCGGTCCACTACAATCAGCCCCAGCATTTT.

The V and J genes are TRBV28 and TRBJ2-2; tentative D call: TRBD1 (6 bases). Looked up from germline, CDR1 is MDHEN and CDR2 is SYDVKM. This CDR3 comprises 14 residues. V dropped 7 bases and J dropped 4 bases, with 13 bases sitting between them. The CDR3 sequence: CASNPTGTTGELFF. The CDR3 DNA is TGTGCCAGCAATCCGACAGGAACCACCGGGGAGCTGTTTTTT.

This clonotype was seen a few times. J is TRBJ2-5 and V is TRBV7-9; tentative D call: TRBD1 (5 bases). V was pared by 3 bases and J by 1 base, with 9 bases between. This CDR3 spans 14 amino acids. Germline V gene sequence: CDR1 SEHNR, CDR2 FQNEAQ (reference sequence). The CDR3 DNA follows: TGTGCCAGCAGCTTCAGCAGGGCCCAAGAGACCCAGTACTTC. This gives the protein CASSFSRAQETQYF. The full variable domain, rest sourced from reference TRBV7-9 and TRBJ2-5, is DTGVSQNPRHKITKRGQNVTFRCDPISEHNRLYWYRQTLGQGPEFLTYFQNEAQLEKSRLLSDRFSAERPKGSFSTLEIQRTEQGDSAMYLCASSFSRAQETQYFGPGTRLLVL.

The rearrangement links TRBV7-2 to TRBJ2-3, with TRBD2 matching 15 bases. The ends lost 0 bases at V and 1 base at J; junction bases unmatched: 5. The CDR3 runs to 19 residues. From germline, CDR1 is SGHTA and CDR2 FQGNSA. As DNA, the CDR3 is TGTGCCAGCAGCTTAGCGGGCGGACTAGCGGGGGGGCGCACAGATACGCAGTATTTT. It encodes CASSLAGGLAGGRTDTQYF.

This clonotype was picked up many times. The chain links TRBV6-5 to TRBJ2-1, with D perhaps TRBD1 or TRBD2 (5 bases each). With 2 bases removed from V and 5 bases from J, the gap between germline ends came to 7 bases. Germline CDR1 is MNHEY and CDR2 is SVGAGI. CDR3 length: 13 amino acids. The DNA of the CDR3 is TGTGCCAGCAGTTACGAGGGGAACAATGAGCAGTTCTTC. Translation gives CASSYEGNNEQFF.

This clonotype turned up a few times. The rearrangement joins TRBV28 to TRBJ1-3, with unresolved D. CDR1 and CDR2 from the germline V gene are MDHEN and SYDVKM. The CDR3 has 13 residues. V shed 6 bases and J shed 2 bases, with 8 bases lying between them. The CDR3 spells CASRYPTGNTIYF. DNA for the CDR3: TGTGCCAGCAGGTATCCAACTGGAAACACCATATATTTT.

This clonotype showed up just a few times. The chain uses TRBV19 and TRBJ1-5; TRBD1 might be the D (6 bases). V was cut by 5 bases and J by 6 bases, with 14 bases left in between. CDR3 length equals 14 residues. Germline assignment: CDR1 LNHDA and CDR2 SQIVND (reference sequence). CDR3 sequence: CASSLIQGAQPQHF. DNA for the CDR3: TGTGCCAGTAGTCTTATACAGGGCGCTCAGCCCCAGCATTTT.

This clonotype has only a few counts. The rearrangement uses TRBV2 and TRBJ1-5; TRBD1 is a possible D gene (6 bases). V was trimmed by 4 bases and J by 9 bases, leaving 13 bases between them. The CDR3 has 13 residues. The V gene's germline CDR1 is SNHLY and CDR2 FYNNEI. The CDR3 sequence is CASSGDMSWPQHF. The CDR3 DNA reads as TGTGCCAGCAGTGGGGACATGTCCTGGCCCCAGCATTTT.

The chain links TRBV29-1 to TRBJ2-5, with 10 bases that match TRBD1. The V and J ends lost 4 bases and 4 bases, in that order; junction bases with no gene match: 6. The CDR3 is 14 amino acids. Germline values: CDR1 SQVTM, CDR2 ANQGSEA. The DNA for the CDR3 is TGCAGCGTTGCCGACAGGGGGCTGGGAGAGACCCAGTACTTC. Encoded protein: CSVADRGLGETQYF.

The J gene is TRBJ2-7, the V gene TRBV18; D perhaps matches TRBD2 (5 bases). Germline V CDR1 and CDR2: KGHSH, LQKENI. The V end lost 5 bases, the J end lost 3 bases, and 17 bases lay between the germline ends. The CDR3 spans 15 residues. CDR3 DNA: TGTGCCAGCTCATCTTTCTCCGGAGCGGACTACGAGCAGTACTTC. This translates into CASSSFSGADYEQYF.

This chain joins TRBV20-1 and TRBJ1-4; D unresolved. V lost 0 bases and J 2 bases, leaving 13 bases between the germline ends. Germline V CDR1 and CDR2: DFQATT, SNEGSKA (reference sequence). This CDR3 region has 16 residues. The CDR3 region has the DNA TGCAGTGCTAGAGAACCTGATTTCGATACTAATGAAAAACTGTTTTTT. This translates into CSAREPDFDTNEKLFF.